This TCR beta chain was profiled in a study of CD8 T cells in ankylosing spondylitis. Each CDR3 protein is one row after TCRdb ran MiXCR on the 5' RACE reads. The table has 200,000 to 250,000 distinct CDR3 sequences, about 10% seen once. The table lists this clonotype with a few counts. Its specificity is not known. The study, taken as a whole, reports: Ankylosing spondylitis blood seemed to carry a telltale TCR beta motif made of under 10 highly homologous variants.

Germline V CDR1 and CDR2: SGHAT, FQNNGV. This CDR3 comprises 17 residues. The J segment lost 6 bases and the V segment lost 2 bases, leaving 12 bases of the junction unmatched. The rearrangement joins TRBV11-2 to TRBJ2-2; 7 bases map to TRBD1. The TCR comes from a male donor with ankylosing spondylitis or in good health (not recorded which). The sequencing input was blood, either unsorted or a sorted T cell fraction (not recorded which). Here the CDR3 reads CASSLSRATGVAGELFF. Here the CDR3 DNA reads TGTGCCAGCAGCTTAAGTCGGGCCACAGGGGTTGCCGGGGAGCTGTTTTTT. Full variable domain (remainder filled in from reference TRBV11-2 and TRBJ2-2): EAGVAQSPRYKIIEKRQSVAFWCNPISGHATLYWYQQILGQGPKLLIQFQNNGVVDDSQLPKDRFSAERLKGVDSTLKIQPAKLEDSAVYLCASSLSRATGVAGELFFGEGSRLTVL.